These 27 T cell receptor beta chains were all obtained from the same sample, sequenced in a study of response to subunit inactivated influenza vaccine. Each CDR3 protein gets one entry after TCRdb re-called the RT-PCR reads with MiXCR. The sample holds about 700,000 distinct CDR3 sequences, around 14% seen once. The specimen was PBMCs from blood, collected roughly 12 days after vaccination. All receptors derive from a man aged 50 to 60 who received an inactivated influenza vaccine.

The gene calls are TRBV29-1 and TRBJ2-2, with D hard to call. The CDR3 runs 13 residues. The V and J ends lost 3 bases and 5 bases respectively, with 10 bases between them. Germline lookup yields CDR1 SQVTM and CDR2 ANQGSEA. CDR3 in amino acids: CSVEGRATGELFF. CDR3 coding DNA: TGCAGCGTTGAGGGCCGAGCAACCGGGGAGCTGTTTTTT.

This clonotype has a handful of counts. The chain combines TRBV11-3 with TRBJ2-1; 9 positions match TRBD2. V dropped 5 bases and J dropped 2; count of bases not matched to a gene: 10. This CDR3 contains 17 residues. The germline V gene encodes CDR1 SGHNT and CDR2 YENEEA. CDR3: CASSTTASGDPYNEQFF. The DNA of the CDR3 is TGTGCCAGCAGCACTACGGCTAGCGGGGATCCCTACAATGAGCAGTTCTTC.

V usage is TRBV20-1 and J usage is TRBJ2-7, with D unresolved. Per the germline V gene, CDR1 is DFQATT and CDR2 is SNEGSKA (reference sequence). This CDR3 region has 13 residues. V was shortened by 5 bases and J by 6 bases, with 17 bases between the two germline ends. This CDR3 reads CSADDPLGFEQYF. In DNA form, the CDR3 reads TGCAGTGCTGACGATCCGCTGGGTTTCGAGCAGTACTTC.

V gene TRBV20-1 combines with J gene TRBJ1-5; 7 nucleotides match TRBD1. The CDR3 is 13 residues long. J was trimmed by 6 bases and V by 2 bases; bases with no gene match: 4. From germline, CDR1 is DFQATT and CDR2 SNEGSKA (reference sequence). CDR3: CSARLQGSQPQHF. CDR3 nucleotide sequence: TGCAGTGCTAGATTACAGGGGTCTCAGCCCCAGCATTTT.

The V call is TRBV6-1, the J call TRBJ2-5; D gene uncertain. V lost 6 bases and J lost 7, with 15 bases in between. The CDR3 is 13 amino acids. The germline gives CDR1 MNHNS, CDR2 SASEGT. The CDR3, as DNA: TGTGCCAGCAGGGGCGGACCGTCCAGGACCCAGTACTTC. It encodes CASRGGPSRTQYF.

The CDR3 DNA follows: TGCGCCAGCAGCCTTGACAGTGTCTATGGCTACACCTTC. Its protein product is CASSLDSVYGYTF. The rearrangement links TRBV5-1 to TRBJ1-2, with D perhaps matching TRBD1 (5 bases). Germline V gene data show CDR1 as SGHRS and CDR2 as YFSETQ. V was pared by 4 bases and J by 4 bases, with 11 bases between. The CDR3 is 13 amino acids.

This chain uses TRBV11-2 with TRBJ2-3; D not resolved. Deletions cut 1 base from V and 6 bases from J, with 8 bases between. From germline, CDR1 is SGHAT and CDR2 FQNNGV. The CDR3 is 13 residues long. In nucleotides, the CDR3 is TGTGCCAGCAGCTTAGGGGTGTGGGATACGCAGTATTTT. It encodes CASSLGVWDTQYF. Full variable domain (remainder filled in from reference TRBV11-2 and TRBJ2-3): EAGVAQSPRYKIIEKRQSVAFWCNPISGHATLYWYQQILGQGPKLLIQFQNNGVVDDSQLPKDRFSAERLKGVDSTLKIQPAKLEDSAVYLCASSLGVWDTQYFGPGTRLTVL.

This clonotype was detected a few times. The V gene is TRBV5-6, the J gene TRBJ2-4; 9 bases line up with TRBD2. CDR1 and CDR2 from the germline V gene are SGHDT and YYEEEE. V was pared by 1 base and J by 3 bases, with 8 bases of the junction left unmatched. This CDR3 contains 17 residues. CDR3 sequence (DNA): TGTGCCAGCAGCTTGACCTTAGCGGGAGCTGGCAAAAACATTCAGTACTTC. Protein: CASSLTLAGAGKNIQYF.

This clonotype was picked up a small number of times. V is TRBV7-2 and J is TRBJ2-7; D not resolved. With 2 bases removed from V and 5 bases from J, the gap between germline ends came to 10 bases. Germline CDR1 SGHTA, CDR2 FQGNSA. CDR3 length: 13 residues. In DNA, the CDR3 is TGTGCCAGCAGCTTACTAGGTACGGACGAGCAGTACTTC. Amino acids: CASSLLGTDEQYF.

This clonotype turned up a few times. This sequence joins TRBV11-2 and TRBJ2-3; unclear D gene. V lost 4 bases to trimming and J lost 8 bases, with 13 bases between them. The CDR3 covers 13 residues. The germline CDR1 and CDR2 sequences are SGHAT and FQNNGV. This CDR3 reads CASSSDVLTTQYF. The CDR3 nucleotides read TGTGCCAGCAGCTCGGACGTCTTAACTACGCAGTATTTT.

The chain combines TRBV9 with TRBJ2-7, with TRBD2 matching 9 bases. After removal of 2 bases from V and 1 base from J, the junction contained 4 bases not matched to a gene. The germline gives CDR1 SGDLS, CDR2 YYNGEE. The CDR3 totals 15 residues. DNA for the CDR3: TGTGCCAGCAGCGTCACTAGCGGGTTGTCCTACGAGCAGTACTTC. It yields the protein CASSVTSGLSYEQYF.

In DNA form, the CDR3 reads TGTGCCTGGAGCCGGGACAGGACCTACGAGCAGTACTTC. Translation: CAWSRDRTYEQYF. V gene TRBV30 combines with J gene TRBJ2-7; 8 bases match TRBD1. J gave up 2 bases and V 3 bases, and 3 bases lay outside the gene matches. The CDR3 consists of 13 residues. CDR1 GTSNPN and CDR2 SVGIG come from the germline V gene (reference sequence).

This clonotype was counted between two and nine times. The chain couples TRBV6-1 to TRBJ2-5; 10 nucleotides align to TRBD2. CDR1 and CDR2 (germline): MNHNS, SASEGT. The CDR3 length is 16 residues. V lost 6 bases, J lost 5 bases, and 12 bases stayed unmatched. CDR3 nucleotide sequence: TGTGCCAGCAGGGGATCCAGCGGGGGGGCCTGGGAGACCCAGTACTTC. This sequence encodes CASRGSSGGAWETQYF.

The J gene is TRBJ2-1, the V gene TRBV11-2, with 9 bases fitting TRBD1. V shed 7 bases and J 3 bases; nucleotides not matched to a gene: 7. Germline CDR1 and CDR2: SGHAT and FQNNGV. CDR3 length: 15 amino acids. In DNA form, the CDR3 reads TGTGCCAGCACCACCGGGACAGGGAACTACAATGAGCAGTTCTTC. Residues: CASTTGTGNYNEQFF.

This clonotype was counted at least ten times. The V and J genes are TRBV20-1 and TRBJ2-7; TRBD1 matches 9 bases. This CDR3 region has 13 residues. Germline assignment: CDR1 DFQATT and CDR2 SNEGSKA (reference sequence). With V trimmed by 7 bases and J by 2 bases, 6 bases remained unmatched. DNA for the CDR3: TGCAGTGGGACGGACAGGGGTCCCTACGAGCAGTACTTC. Translated, it gives CSGTDRGPYEQYF.

V and J are TRBV5-1 and TRBJ1-1; 7 bases are a match to TRBD1. CDR1 SGHRS and CDR2 YFSETQ come from the germline V gene. Trimming at V came to 4 bases and at J to 10 bases, leaving 13 bases not matched to a gene. The CDR3 is made up of 14 amino acids. CDR3: CASSHGDRAMGAFF. CDR3 in DNA: TGCGCCAGCAGCCACGGAGACAGGGCCATGGGAGCTTTCTTT.

This clonotype was found a few times. The chain is built from TRBV6-2 or TRBV6-3 and TRBJ2-5, with D unresolved. Germline CDR1 reads MNHEY; CDR2 reads SVGEGT. Between the trimmed V and J ends, which lost 6 bases and 1 base, there was a span of 15 bases. This CDR3 contains 15 residues. The CDR3 DNA reads TGTGCCAGCAGACTAAAAAAGGCGGTCCAAGAGACCCAGTACTTC. The encoded protein is CASRLKKAVQETQYF.

This clonotype was counted only a few times. The chain couples TRBV7-2 to TRBJ2-1; 8 nucleotides agree with TRBD2. Trimming cost V 1 base and J 9 bases; bases outside gene matches: 5. The CDR3 loop spans 14 amino acids. Germline assignment: CDR1 SGHTA and CDR2 FQGNSA. CDR3 residues: CASSLVVAGFEQFF. For the CDR3, the DNA is TGTGCCAGCAGCTTAGTGGTAGCGGGATTTGAGCAGTTCTTC.

This clonotype was observed many times. The genes are TRBV5-1 and TRBJ2-1; a possible D gene is TRBD1 (6 bases). Between the trimmed V and J ends, which lost 0 bases and 4 bases, there was a span of 11 bases. This CDR3 is built from 15 residues. Per the germline V gene, CDR1 is SGHRS and CDR2 is YFSETQ. The CDR3 spells CASSLEGQWYNEQFF. The CDR3 region has the DNA TGCGCCAGCAGCTTGGAAGGACAGTGGTACAATGAGCAGTTCTTC.

The chain links TRBV12-3 or TRBV12-4 to TRBJ2-3; TRBD1 or TRBD2 may be the D gene (5 bases each). Trimming pared 7 bases from V and 3 bases from J, leaving 11 bases between. This CDR3 comprises 13 residues. CDR3 nucleotides: TGTGCCAGCAAGCAGGGACCGACAGATACGCAGTATTTT. It specifies CASKQGPTDTQYF.

This clonotype was observed a handful of times. The rearrangement joins TRBV5-5 to TRBJ2-2; D is perhaps TRBD1 (6 bases). Germline V gene sequence: CDR1 SGHKS, CDR2 YYEKEE (reference sequence). This CDR3 region has 15 residues. V lost 1 base and J 3 bases, leaving 10 bases between the germline ends. The CDR3 loop reads CASSLRGTDTGELFF. In DNA, the CDR3 is TGTGCCAGCAGCTTGAGGGGGACGGACACCGGGGAGCTGTTTTTT.

Many counts were recorded for this clonotype. The V call is TRBV14, the J call TRBJ2-3; D call uncertain. Trimming removed 0 bases at V and 0 bases at J, with 19 bases between. CDR1 is SGHDN, CDR2 FVKESK, per germline. The CDR3 runs 19 residues. CDR3: CASSQEPPLLDPSTDTQYF. The CDR3 bases are TGTGCCAGCAGCCAAGAACCCCCATTGTTGGACCCTAGCACAGATACGCAGTATTTT. Drawing the rest from reference TRBV14 and TRBJ2-3, the complete variable domain is EAGVTQFPSHSVIEKGQTVTLRCDPISGHDNLYWYRRVMGKEIKFLLHFVKESKQDESGMPNNRFLAERTGGTYSTLKVQPAELEDSGVYFCASSQEPPLLDPSTDTQYFGPGTRLTVL.

The V call is TRBV3-1, the J call TRBJ2-3; TRBD1 is a possible D gene (6 bases). CDR1 is LGHDT, CDR2 YNNKEL, per germline (reference sequence). The CDR3 loop spans 15 amino acids. V was shortened by 2 bases and J by 5 bases, with 14 bases between the two germline ends. CDR3 protein: CASSQWTASVDTQYF. CDR3 DNA: TGTGCCAGCAGCCAATGGACAGCAAGCGTAGATACGCAGTATTTT.

Only a few counts were recorded for this clonotype. This chain uses TRBV5-1 with TRBJ2-1, with D perhaps TRBD1 (6 bases). The V gene lost 1 base and the J gene lost 5 bases, with 10 bases spanning the gap. The CDR3 contains 14 residues. CDR1 is SGHRS and CDR2 is YFSETQ in the germline V gene. This CDR3 is CASSLRQADNEQFF. The CDR3 DNA sequence: TGCGCCAGCAGCTTGAGACAGGCGGACAATGAGCAGTTCTTC.

Only a few counts were recorded for this clonotype. Here the CDR3 DNA reads TGTGCCAGCAGCTTCAACGGATACGAGCAGTACTTC. Protein sequence: CASSFNGYEQYF. This sequence joins TRBV7-9 and TRBJ2-7; D uncertain. V lost 3 bases to trimming and J lost 4 bases, with 7 bases between them. Germline CDR1 reads SEHNR; CDR2 reads FQNEAQ (reference sequence). The CDR3 is 12 residues long.

V is TRBV30 and J is TRBJ2-7; D uncertain. V lost 1 base to trimming and J lost 1 base, with 8 bases between them. CDR1 and CDR2 (germline): GTSNPN, SVGIG (reference sequence). This CDR3 region has 13 residues. The CDR3 DNA reads TGTGCCTGGAGTGAAAGGGATTCCTACGAGCAGTACTTC. It codes for CAWSERDSYEQYF.

In this sample, this clonotype turned up a few times. The rearrangement uses TRBV15 and TRBJ2-1; 7 bases map to TRBD2. The ends lost 8 bases at V and 3 bases at J; junction bases unmatched: 4. Germline V gives CDR1 LNHNV, CDR2 YYDKDF (reference sequence). CDR3 size: 13 residues. The CDR3 DNA reads TGTGCCACCCGGGACTACCTCTACAATGAGCAGTTCTTC. This sequence encodes CATRDYLYNEQFF.